A selection of T cell receptor beta chains follows, all from one sample in a study of PD-1 blockade in classical Hodgkin lymphoma. Generated by immunoSEQ multiplex PCR, the TCRdb table keeps only in-frame clones and is missing some. The sample contains approximately 29,000 clones, about 82% of which appear only once. The specimen was peripheral blood mononuclear cells (PBMCs), collected before the fourth cycle of nivolumab. The receptor set was obtained from a human donor with classical Hodgkin lymphoma. The CDR3 runs from the conserved cysteine through the conserved F or W. A D gene is named only where the DNA matches it firmly. Size is omitted from some rows. Given values are once, few, many or a class for expanded clones.

D	size	J	V	DNA	CDR3
NA	once	TRBJ2-5	TRBV6-1	TGTGCCAGCAGTGTTACTACCTCAACGGGGACCCAGTACTTC	CASSVTTSTGTQYF
TRBD2	NA	TRBJ2-2	TRBV9	TGTGCCAGCAGCGGGGCTAGCGGGAGCCCCGGGGAGCTGTTTTTT	CASSGASGSPGELFF
NA	NA	TRBJ1-4	TRBV10-3	TGTGCCATCGGCAGGGGCGGTGAAAAACTGTTTTTT	CAIGRGGEKLFF
NA	NA	TRBJ2-7	TRBV27	TGTGCCAGCAGTTTAGGGCGGGGCGGCTACGAGCAGTACTTC	CASSLGRGGYEQYF
NA	NA	TRBJ1-3	TRBV7-9	TGTGCCAGCAGCTTAGCTGCATTTAGGCCTGGAAACACCATATATTTT	CASSLAAFRPGNTIYF
NA	few	TRBJ2-1	TRBV5-1	TGCGCCAGCAGCTCCGGACAGAGAGGCAATGAGCAGTTCTTC	CASSSGQRGNEQFF
NA	NA	TRBJ1-1	TRBV28	TGTGCCACCGGACCCGGGACTGAAGCTTTCTTT	CATGPGTEAFF
NA	few	TRBJ1-1	TRBV27	TGTGCCAGCAGTTTACAGGGGACATTGACTGAAGCTTTCTTT	CASSLQGTLTEAFF
NA	NA	TRBJ2-2	TRBV7-8	TGTGCCAGCTCCAGGGAGAACACCGGGGAGCTGTTTTTT	CASSRENTGELFF
TRBD1	NA	TRBJ2-5	TRBV18	TGTGCCAGCTCACCACCCTGGGACAGGGAGAAGAGAGACGAAGAGACCCAGTACTTC	CASSPPWDREKRDEETQYF
NA	NA	TRBJ2-7	TRBV19	TGTGCCAGTAGTCCCGGACTGAAATCCTACGAGCAGTACTTC	CASSPGLKSYEQYF
NA	NA	TRBJ2-3	TRBV9	TGTGCCAGCAGCGTAACGATCGATACGCAGTATTTT	CASSVTIDTQYF
NA	NA	TRBJ2-3	TRBV19	TGTGCCAGTAGTATAGCGGTCACAGATACGCAGTATTTT	CASSIAVTDTQYF
TRBD2	NA	TRBJ2-7	TRBV7-9	TGTGCCAGCATCAGGACTAGCGGACCCTACGAGCAGTACTTC	CASIRTSGPYEQYF
TRBD2	NA	TRBJ2-3	TRBV5-1	TGCGCCAGCAGCCCCTCAGCGGGGTTCACAGATACGCAGTATTTT	CASSPSAGFTDTQYF
NA	NA	TRBJ1-5	TRBV7-8	TGTGCCAGCAGCTCCCCGTATGGTACAGGGAGTCATCAGCCCCAGCATTTT	CASSSPYGTGSHQPQHF
NA	NA	TRBJ1-5	TRBV29-1	TGCAGCGTCCAGGGTACCAATCAGCCCCAGCATTTT	CSVQGTNQPQHF
NA	NA	TRBJ2-1	TRBV5-4	TGTGCCAGCAGCCCCGGGACTCCCTCCTACAATGAGCAGTTCTTC	CASSPGTPSYNEQFF